This entry lists 2 T cell receptor beta chains sequenced from one sample in a study of blood T cell repertoires in COVID-19. Repertoires were generated with immunoSEQ multiplex PCR, while TCRdb's copy carries only in-frame clones and drops some. Found here are under 250,000 clones, about 90% of them singletons; the top ten hold around 3.2%. Sequenced material: PBMCs or T cells enriched from blood (not recorded which). The receptors shown here come from a woman in her 40s who had been exposed to COVID-19.

The chain carries TRBV10-1 and TRBJ2-7; 7 nucleotides align to TRBD1. After removal of 3 bases from V and 3 bases from J, the junction contained 5 bases not matched to a gene. The germline gives CDR1 WNHNN, CDR2 SYGVQD (reference sequence). This CDR3 comprises 14 residues. The CDR3 region has the DNA TGCGCCAGCAGTGAAAGGGACAGCTTCTACGAGCAGTACGTC. This sequence encodes CASSERDSFYEQYV.

This clone has a single count. This chain uses TRBV9 with TRBJ1-6, with unresolved D. The CDR3 has 16 amino acids. CDR1 is SGDLS and CDR2 is YYNGEE in the germline V gene. V was pared by 4 bases and J by 2 bases, with 13 bases between. CDR3 sequence (DNA): TGTGCCAGCAGCTTAGCCCCGGGGACCTATAATTCACCCCTCCACTTT. It yields the protein CASSLAPGTYNSPLHF.